This T cell receptor (beta chain) was found in a study of CD4 T cells in relation to SARS-CoV-2 and coronaviruses. Note on this clone: Its antigen remains unknown.

Sequencing was performed with immunoSEQ multiplex PCR; in TCRdb, only in-frame clones are kept and a portion is missing. The profile shows about 38,000 clones, roughly 73% of them singletons. Between the trimmed V and J ends, which lost 3 bases and 3 bases, there was a span of 16 bases. Germline V gene data show CDR1 as SGDLS and CDR2 as YYNGEE. This CDR3 is 16 amino acids long. The material sequenced was memory CD4+ T cells from PBMCs, cultured in vitro. This TCR was recovered from an adult with COVID-19. The chain couples TRBV9 to TRBJ2-4, with D possibly TRBD2 on 6 matching bases. The CDR3 spells CASSDGDRGGKNIQYF. The CDR3 bases are TGTGCCAGCAGCGACGGGGATCGGGGAGGCAAAAACATTCAGTACTTC.